The 20 T cell receptor beta chains given below trace back to one sample, sequenced in a study of control samples from healthy donors and cancer patients. Sequencing was performed with immunoSEQ multiplex PCR; in TCRdb, only in-frame clones are kept and a portion is missing. The data contain 100,000 to 150,000 clones, roughly 91% of them seen just once; the ten biggest clones take up 6% to 9.5%. Sequencing was carried out using PBMCs. These receptor sequences come from a man aged 45 to 65 with head and neck cancer.

The chain employs TRBV2 and TRBJ1-5; D is unresolved. This CDR3 contains 16 residues. Germline loops: CDR1 SNHLY, CDR2 FYNNEI. V lost 3 bases and J 4 bases, leaving 16 bases between the germline ends. CDR3 nucleotides: TGTGCCAGCAGTGATACCCCCAGCGGTAGTAATCAGCCCCAGCATTTT. This translates into CASSDTPSGSNQPQHF.

The genes are TRBV28 and TRBJ1-6, with 8 bases lining up with TRBD1. The trim removed 7 bases at V and 10 bases at J, leaving 12 bases unmatched. The CDR3 is 15 residues long. Germline CDR1 MDHEN, CDR2 SYDVKM. Here the CDR3 reads CASNIQGGSTSPLHF. CDR3 sequence (DNA): TGTGCCAGCAACATACAGGGGGGTTCGACATCACCCCTCCACTTT.

This chain uses TRBV6-5 with TRBJ2-5, with TRBD1 identical over 7 bases. Germline CDR1 is MNHEY and CDR2 is SVGAGI. V shed 6 bases and J 2 bases; nucleotides not matched to a gene: 6. The CDR3 contains 14 residues. This CDR3 is CASSYGTDQETQYF. As DNA, the CDR3 is TGTGCCAGCAGCTATGGGACAGATCAAGAGACCCAGTACTTC.

V gene TRBV27 combines with J gene TRBJ2-1; TRBD1 agrees at 8 bases. V was clipped by 4 bases and J by 9 bases; unmatched bases: 20. The CDR3 loop spans 18 amino acids. CDR1 and CDR2 (germline): MNHEY, SMNVEV (reference sequence). The CDR3 is CASSSKYYATGDVGEQFF. CDR3 coding DNA: TGTGCCAGCAGTTCCAAATATTACGCGACAGGGGATGTTGGTGAGCAGTTCTTC.

V usage is TRBV18 and J usage is TRBJ2-7; TRBD1 aligns across 7 bases. V shed 2 bases, J shed 5 bases, and the junction held 6 bases outside the gene matches. The CDR3 is 14 amino acids. Germline CDR1 is KGHSH and CDR2 is LQKENI. The CDR3 here is CASSPTGAIDEQYF. The DNA for the CDR3 is TGTGCCAGCTCACCAACAGGGGCTATAGACGAGCAGTACTTC.

In regard to this clone: At the DNA level, this CDR3 is encoded by other sequences in the same sample as well. The chain couples TRBV7-2 to TRBJ2-1; 11 bases line up with TRBD2. CDR1 SGHTA and CDR2 FQGNSA come from the germline V gene. Trimming cost V 5 bases and J 7 bases; bases outside gene matches: 7. This CDR3 region has 15 residues. DNA for the CDR3: TGTGCCAGCAGCCTTACTAGCGGGAGAAATAATGAGCAGTTCTTC. This translates into CASSLTSGRNNEQFF.

The chain links TRBV5-8 to TRBJ1-5, with D unresolved. There are 15 residues in the CDR3. Trimming removed 0 bases from V and 0 bases from J, with 7 bases in between. Germline CDR1 is SGHTS and CDR2 is YDEGEE. The CDR3 bases are TGTGCCAGCAGCTTGGACGGGGATAGCAATCAGCCCCAGCATTTT. The encoded protein is CASSLDGDSNQPQHF.

This rearrangement joins TRBV5-4 to TRBJ2-3; 13 bases agree with TRBD2. The length of the CDR3 is 17 residues. Germline lookup yields CDR1 SGHNT and CDR2 YYREEE (reference sequence). V lost 0 bases to trimming and J lost 3 bases; unmatched junction nucleotides: 4. The CDR3 DNA reads as TGTGCCAGCAGCTTGGAACTGGGACTAGCGGGAACAGATACGCAGTATTTT. It is translated as CASSLELGLAGTDTQYF.

CDR3 bases: TGTGCCAGCAGCTTGGAGGAGGGAGGGAACACTGAAGCTTTCTTT. Its translation: CASSLEEGGNTEAFF. J is TRBJ1-1 and V is TRBV5-6; D remains ambiguous. The ends were cut back, 0 bases at V and 1 base at J, with 10 bases in the middle. The CDR3 totals 15 residues. CDR1 is SGHDT, CDR2 YYEEEE, per germline.

For this clone: The same CDR3 can be traced to other DNA sequences in this sample. The chain employs TRBV20-1 and TRBJ2-1; D gene ambiguous. The CDR3 runs 11 residues. Trimming removed 0 bases at V and 9 bases at J, with 6 bases between. Per the germline V gene, CDR1 is DFQATT and CDR2 is SNEGSKA (reference sequence). CDR3 residues: CSAREYGEQFF. In DNA, the CDR3 is TGCAGTGCTAGAGAGTACGGTGAGCAGTTCTTC.

This sequence joins TRBV6-2 or TRBV6-3 and TRBJ2-1; no firm D call. This CDR3 comprises 14 residues. Trimming pared 5 bases from V and 5 bases from J, leaving 13 bases between. Germline lookup yields CDR1 MNHEY and CDR2 SVGEGT. The CDR3 spells CASSRKLTDNEQFF. In DNA, the CDR3 is TGTGCCAGCAGTAGGAAACTTACCGACAATGAGCAGTTCTTC.

V usage is TRBV4-1 and J usage is TRBJ2-4, with 8 bases aligning to TRBD2. Germline CDR1 MGHRA, CDR2 YSYEKL. V lost 4 bases to trimming and J lost 0 bases; unmatched junction nucleotides: 14. The CDR3 has 19 residues. CDR3 protein: CASSPSGGVARIAKNIQYF. The CDR3 DNA sequence: TGCGCCAGCAGCCCTTCGGGGGGGGTGGCCCGGATAGCCAAAAACATTCAGTACTTC.

The rearrangement links TRBV13 to TRBJ2-5; 11 bases match TRBD1. Trimming cost V 6 bases and J 2 bases; bases outside gene matches: 2. Germline V lookup: CDR1 PRHDT, CDR2 FYEKMQ (reference sequence). The CDR3 totals 14 residues. The DNA for the CDR3 is TGTGCCAGCAGGGGGGACAGGGGGCAAGAGACCCAGTACTTC. Translation gives CASRGDRGQETQYF.

V usage is TRBV5-1 and J usage is TRBJ2-1, with D tentatively TRBD1 (6 bases). The CDR3 has 13 amino acids. V lost 5 bases to trimming and J lost 3 bases, with 9 bases between them. Per the germline V gene, CDR1 is SGHRS and CDR2 is YFSETQ. CDR3 sequence: CASRSDSYNEQFF. CDR3 DNA: TGCGCCAGCAGATCGGACAGCTACAATGAGCAGTTCTTC.

This chain links TRBV5-1 with TRBJ2-2; tentatively, D is TRBD1 (6 bases). The ends were cut back, 4 bases at V and 4 bases at J, with 14 bases in the middle. The CDR3 length is 15 residues. In germline, CDR1 is SGHRS, CDR2 YFSETQ. The CDR3 DNA follows: TGCGCCAGCAGCCCCGGGACACCGGTCACCGGGGAGCTGTTTTTT. Translation: CASSPGTPVTGELFF.

Note on this clone: Other DNA sequences in this specimen translate into the identical CDR3. This chain's CDR3 is CASSLVVTEAFF. The CDR3 bases are TGTGCCAGCAGCTTAGTTGTCACTGAAGCTTTCTTT. The chain combines TRBV7-9 with TRBJ1-1; D is undetermined. Per germline, CDR1 SEHNR and CDR2 FQNEAQ (reference sequence). The CDR3 runs to 12 residues. Deletions cut 1 base from V and 4 bases from J, with 4 bases between.

Of note for this clone: At one boundary the junction diverges from the germline segment, which might be a read error. V and J are TRBV29-1 and TRBJ2-5; TRBD1 is a possible D gene (5 bases). The CDR3 spans 13 residues. Germline V gene data show CDR1 as SQVTM and CDR2 as ANQGSEA. The CDR3 DNA reads TGCACCGTTGTCATCTCAGGGCGGGAGACCCAGTACTTC. This sequence encodes CTVVISGRETQYF.

This clone was recorded only once. The gene calls are TRBV7-2 and TRBJ1-1; D is uncertain. Germline V gives CDR1 SGHTA, CDR2 FQGNSA. Trimming cost V 3 bases and J 4 bases, with 12 bases left between them. The CDR3 length is 14 residues. The chain's CDR3 is CASSFLSPATEAFF. The CDR3, as DNA: TGTGCCAGCAGCTTTCTAAGTCCCGCCACTGAAGCTTTCTTT. The full variable domain, completed using reference TRBV7-2 and TRBJ1-1, is GAGVSQSPSNKVTEKGKDVELRCDPISGHTALYWYRQSLGQGLEFLIYFQGNSAPDKSGLPSDRFSAERTGGSVSTLTIQRTQQEDSAVYLCASSFLSPATEAFFGQGTRLTVV.

This chain links TRBV3-1 (or the pseudogene TRBV3-2) with TRBJ2-2; 9 bases match TRBD2. The CDR3 has 19 amino acids. The trim removed 1 base at V and 0 bases at J, leaving 9 bases unmatched. Looked up from germline, CDR1 is LGHDT and CDR2 is YNNKEL (reference sequence). The CDR3 coding sequence is TGTGCCAGCAGCCAAGTTGCTAGCGGGGCGACGCCGAACACCGGGGAGCTGTTTTTT. Residues: CASSQVASGATPNTGELFF.

The chain employs TRBV5-1 and TRBJ2-7; a weak D match, TRBD1 (6 bases). CDR1 and CDR2 (germline): SGHRS, YFSETQ. This CDR3 has 16 residues. Trimming shortened V by 4 bases and J by 6 bases, and 23 bases separated the two germline ends. CDR3 in amino acids: CASSPAQGVERIEQYF. CDR3 coding DNA: TGCGCCAGCAGCCCGGCACAGGGAGTAGAGCGGATCGAGCAGTACTTC.